The 21 T cell receptor beta chains below all came from one sample that was sequenced in a study of identical twins. TCRdb fed the 5' RACE reads into MiXCR, producing one record per CDR3 protein. The sample comprises 700,000 or so distinct CDR3 sequences, around 21% of which are singletons, and 4% to 4.5% rests with the top ten. This same sample was also part of a study on T cells expressing NK-cell markers.

Specimen: PBMCs. Every receptor here comes from a woman younger than 30 in good health.

The rearrangement links TRBV20-1 to TRBJ1-2; 9 bases fit TRBD1. CDR1 and CDR2 (germline): DFQATT, SNEGSKA (reference sequence). V lost 7 bases to trimming and J lost 4 bases; unmatched junction nucleotides: 4. This CDR3 spans 12 amino acids. CDR3 sequence reads: CSVPDRGYGYTF. Written as DNA, the CDR3 is TGCAGTGTTCCGGACAGGGGCTATGGCTACACCTTC.

A few counts support this clonotype. The genes are TRBV4-3 and TRBJ1-1; D is perhaps TRBD1 (5 bases). The CDR3 runs 13 residues. Trimming took off 3 bases at V and 1 base at J, with 6 bases between the two ends. Per the germline V gene, CDR1 is LGHNA and CDR2 is YSLEER. The DNA of the CDR3 is TGCGCCAGCAGCCATGGGGGGAACACTGAAGCTTTCTTT. Translated, it gives CASSHGGNTEAFF.

The chain joins TRBV5-1 to TRBJ2-3; D tentatively reads TRBD1 or TRBD2 (6 bases each). Germline CDR1 is SGHRS and CDR2 is YFSETQ. The CDR3 spans 16 residues. V dropped 1 base and J dropped 4 bases, with 16 bases sitting between them. DNA for the CDR3: TGCGCCAGCAGCTTGCCCGGGGGCCTAACCTCAGATACGCAGTATTTT. Its translation is CASSLPGGLTSDTQYF.

In this sample, this clonotype turned up a few times. The rearrangement links TRBV5-5 to TRBJ1-1, with a tentative D call TRBD1 (5 bases). Germline V gene sequence: CDR1 SGHKS, CDR2 YYEKEE (reference sequence). The CDR3 has 17 residues. The V gene lost 2 bases and the J gene lost 5 bases, with 22 bases spanning the gap. CDR3 sequence reads: CASSFLQGGYVLTEAFF. In DNA form, the CDR3 reads TGTGCCAGCAGCTTTCTCCAGGGCGGATACGTGCTTACTGAAGCTTTCTTT.

This clonotype was seen a few times. The rearrangement joins TRBV2 to TRBJ2-3; D gene unclear. The ends were cut back, 3 bases at V and 2 bases at J, with 9 bases in the middle. Germline lookup yields CDR1 SNHLY and CDR2 FYNNEI. The CDR3 is 14 amino acids. As DNA, the CDR3 is TGTGCCAGCAGTGAGGGCCAGATCACAGATACGCAGTATTTT. It is translated as CASSEGQITDTQYF. Using reference TRBV2 and TRBJ2-3 for the parts outside the CDR3, the full variable domain is EPEVTQTPSHQVTQMGQEVILRCVPISNHLYFYWYRQILGQKVEFLVSFYNNEISEKSEIFDDQFSVERPDGSNFTLKIRSTKLEDSAMYFCASSEGQITDTQYFGPGTRLTVL.

The chain recombines TRBV30 with TRBJ2-6; no reliable D call. Germline CDR1 reads GTSNPN; CDR2 reads SVGIG (reference sequence). The CDR3 is 13 residues long. Trimming pared 7 bases from V and 1 base from J, leaving 8 bases between. In DNA form, the CDR3 reads TGTGCCTCCTTCCGATCTGGGGCCAACGTCCTGACTTTC. Translated, it gives CASFRSGANVLTF.

The J gene is TRBJ2-6, the V gene TRBV12-3 or TRBV12-4; D is unclear. V was cut by 4 bases and J by 7 bases, with 8 bases left in between. The CDR3 loop spans 13 amino acids. CDR3 nucleotides: TGTGCCAGCAGTTCCTCCAGCGCCAACGTCCTGACTTTC. This gives the protein CASSSSSANVLTF.

This clonotype was recorded a few times. The rearrangement links TRBV9 to TRBJ2-3, with D perhaps matching TRBD1 (5 bases). V dropped 0 bases and J dropped 4 bases, with 6 bases sitting between them. The CDR3 totals 13 residues. Germline CDR1 and CDR2: SGDLS and YYNGEE. CDR3 in amino acids: CASSVETADTQYF. The CDR3 DNA reads TGTGCCAGCAGCGTAGAGACAGCAGATACGCAGTATTTT.

This chain links TRBV20-1 with TRBJ2-4; D is uncertain. The ends were cut back, 7 bases at V and 12 bases at J, with 7 bases in the middle. This CDR3 is built from 8 residues. CDR1 and CDR2 (germline): DFQATT, SNEGSKA (reference sequence). CDR3 loop: CSVECQYF. The CDR3 bases are TGCAGTGTAGAGTGTCAGTACTTC.

There are a few counts of this clonotype. The CDR3: CAISESRGGYEQYF. DNA of the CDR3: TGTGCCATCAGTGAGTCCAGGGGTGGCTACGAGCAGTACTTC. This chain uses TRBV10-3 with TRBJ2-7; D may be TRBD1 (6 bases). CDR3 length: 14 amino acids. Trimming took 0 bases from V and 3 from J, leaving 9 bases between them. The V gene's germline CDR1 is ENHRY and CDR2 SYGVKD.

This sequence joins TRBV27 and TRBJ2-5; 12 bases line up with TRBD2. This CDR3 region has 17 residues. J gave up 1 base and V 5 bases, and 8 bases lay outside the gene matches. Germline CDR1 reads MNHEY; CDR2 reads SMNVEV (reference sequence). CDR3: CASSNITSGGLQETQYF. The CDR3 coding sequence is TGTGCCAGCAGTAACATAACTAGCGGGGGGCTCCAAGAGACCCAGTACTTC.

This clonotype appeared many times. V usage is TRBV12-3 or TRBV12-4 and J usage is TRBJ1-1; TRBD1 matches at 7 bases. The CDR3 spans 15 residues. With 3 bases clipped from V and 5 bases from J, the junction kept 9 bases outside the gene matches. CDR3 sequence: CASSFPHHRGTEAFF. The DNA for the CDR3 is TGTGCCAGCAGTTTCCCTCATCACAGGGGTACTGAAGCTTTCTTT.

This clonotype has more than one count but fewer than ten. The gene calls are TRBV24-1 and TRBJ2-2, with D uncertain. The CDR3 covers 13 residues. Germline-derived CDR1 and CDR2 are KGHDR and SFDVKD. V dropped 3 bases and J dropped 5 bases, with 6 bases sitting between them. Written as DNA, the CDR3 is TGTGCCACCAGTGATGTCAGTACCGGGGAGCTGTTTTTT. Its protein product is CATSDVSTGELFF.

This clonotype has a handful of counts. The chain links TRBV14 to TRBJ2-3; 7 bases line up with TRBD2. Germline V gene data show CDR1 as SGHDN and CDR2 as FVKESK. V lost 4 bases, J lost 5 bases, and 6 bases stayed unmatched. The CDR3 is 14 amino acids. CDR3 region: CASSRGGQGDTQYF. The CDR3 DNA sequence: TGTGCCAGCAGCCGGGGGGGTCAGGGAGATACGCAGTATTTT.

This clonotype was observed many times. The chain is built from TRBV5-1 and TRBJ2-1; 10 bases are shared with TRBD2. The CDR3 loop spans 16 amino acids. Trimming removed 3 bases from V and 4 bases from J; junction bases left unmatched: 7. Germline V gene data show CDR1 as SGHRS and CDR2 as YFSETQ. CDR3 DNA: TGCGCCAGCAGCTCCGTACTAGCGGGAATGTACAATGAGCAGTTCTTC. It specifies CASSSVLAGMYNEQFF.

This clonotype has just a few counts. This chain joins TRBV6-5 and TRBJ2-5; a weak D match, TRBD2 (5 bases). Germline-derived CDR1 and CDR2 are MNHEY and SVGAGI. Trimming left V 0 bases short and J 0 bases short, with 11 bases between. CDR3 length: 16 amino acids. CDR3 DNA sequence: TGTGCCAGCAGTTACTCGATAGAGCGGAACCAAGAGACCCAGTACTTC. Protein product: CASSYSIERNQETQYF.

This clonotype was found many times. The genes are TRBV12-3 or TRBV12-4 and TRBJ2-5; 7 positions agree with TRBD1. V lost 3 bases to trimming and J lost 4 bases; unmatched junction nucleotides: 8. The CDR3 is 15 residues long. Written as DNA, the CDR3 is TGTGCCAGCAGTTTTCCTCGGACAGGAGGAGAGACCCAGTACTTC. Its translation is CASSFPRTGGETQYF.

The V and J genes are TRBV7-2 and TRBJ2-3, with TRBD1 matching over 12 bases. The junction had 9 bases not matched to a gene; V was cut back by 5 bases and J by 6 bases. CDR1 is SGHTA, CDR2 FQGNSA, per germline. The CDR3 is 16 amino acids. Written as DNA, the CDR3 is TGTGCCAGCAGCCCTCTCGGGACAGGGGGCAGGGATACGCAGTATTTT. This codes for CASSPLGTGGRDTQYF.

The chain employs TRBV27 and TRBJ2-6; 8 bases agree with TRBD2. The CDR3 covers 13 residues. The germline CDR1 and CDR2 sequences are MNHEY and SMNVEV (reference sequence). The V gene end was trimmed by 5 bases and the J gene end by 13 bases; junction bases not matched to a gene: 7. DNA of the CDR3: TGTGCCAGCAGTGATGTCCCGGGAGGGGTCCTGACTTTC. Translating gives CASSDVPGGVLTF.

Concerning this clonotype itself: With a much larger clone just one base away, this may be a read error. The chain combines TRBV29-1 with TRBJ2-1; tentative D call: TRBD2 (6 bases). From germline, CDR1 is SQVTM and CDR2 ANQGSEA. V lost 6 bases and J 0 bases, leaving 15 bases between the germline ends. This CDR3 is built from 15 residues. The CDR3 reads CSVGGLVHSYNEQFF. CDR3 bases: TGCAGCGTCGGAGGGCTAGTGCACTCCTACAATGAGCAGTTCTTC.

This clonotype was counted ten times or more. This chain links TRBV12-3 or TRBV12-4 with TRBJ2-4; D ambiguous. The CDR3 totals 14 residues. V lost 4 bases, J lost 5 bases, and 12 bases lay in between. CDR3 region: CASSSVGPENIQYF. The DNA of the CDR3 is TGTGCCAGCAGTTCGGTAGGGCCCGAAAACATTCAGTACTTC.